These 19 T cell receptor beta chains came from one sample sequenced in a study of OX40 agonist ivuxolimab in advanced cancers. Assay: immunoSEQ multiplex PCR; the TCRdb copy retains only in-frame clones and omits some. The repertoire has some 57,000 clones, under 90% of them found once; the top ten carry 4.8%. The specimen comprised CD4+ or CD8+ T cells sorted from blood, sampled in a trial of the OX40 agonist ivuxolimab. These receptors all stem from an adult with an advanced solid tumor such as melanoma, head and neck, liver or kidney cancer.

The genes are TRBV7-9 and TRBJ1-1; no clear D. The CDR3 is 13 amino acids. In germline, CDR1 is SEHNR, CDR2 FQNEAQ (reference sequence). Trimming took off 5 bases at V and 6 bases at J, with 13 bases between the two ends. CDR3 region: CASSLFGVAEAFF. Written as DNA, the CDR3 is TGTGCCAGCAGCCTCTTCGGGGTAGCTGAAGCTTTCTTT.

The chain is built from TRBV7-9 and TRBJ1-6; 10 nucleotides align to TRBD1. CDR1 is SEHNR, CDR2 FQNEAQ, per germline (reference sequence). The CDR3 consists of 14 residues. Trimming cost V 5 bases and J 10 bases; bases outside gene matches: 5. CDR3 loop: CASSRGQGQSPLHF. The CDR3 nucleotides are TGTGCCAGCAGCCGGGGACAGGGGCAATCACCCCTCCACTTT.

The chain couples TRBV5-4 to TRBJ2-2, with a possible D match to TRBD1 (6 bases). This CDR3 has 18 residues. Germline-derived CDR1 and CDR2 are SGHNT and YYREEE (reference sequence). The ends were cut back, 0 bases at V and 4 bases at J, with 19 bases in the middle. CDR3 bases: TGTGCCAGCAGCTTGGTCTGGGGGCTAGAGACGGGCACCGGGGAGCTGTTTTTT. Protein product: CASSLVWGLETGTGELFF.

On this clone: One end of the junction varies from germline; a read error may be responsible. The V gene is TRBV28, the J gene TRBJ2-5, with unresolved D. The CDR3 loop spans 13 amino acids. From germline, CDR1 is MDHEN and CDR2 SYDVKM. The CDR3 sequence is CASSLSHQQTQYF. CDR3 in DNA: TGTGCCAGCAGTTTATCCCACCAACAGACCCAGTACTTC.

The genes are TRBV6-1 and TRBJ2-3, with a weak D call TRBD2 (6 bases). Trimming took 4 bases from V and 7 from J, leaving 27 bases between them. The CDR3 consists of 18 residues. Germline lookup yields CDR1 MNHNS and CDR2 SASEGT. Written as DNA, the CDR3 is TGTGCCAGCAGTGCCCTGGCGACTAGTCTGGCTAGCTTAAATACGCAGTATTTT. This sequence encodes CASSALATSLASLNTQYF.

J is TRBJ2-3 and V is TRBV18; tentatively, D is TRBD2 (5 bases). Trimming shortened V by 3 bases and J by 5 bases, and 15 bases separated the two germline ends. Germline lookup yields CDR1 KGHSH and CDR2 LQKENI. This CDR3 contains 15 residues. The CDR3 reads CASSPHPPRGDTQYF. The CDR3 DNA follows: TGTGCCAGCTCACCCCATCCCCCCCGGGGAGATACGCAGTATTTT.

This CDR3 is CASSVQGAEAFF. CDR3 DNA: TGCGCCAGCAGCGTACAGGGGGCTGAAGCTTTCTTT. The chain carries TRBV5-1 and TRBJ1-1; 8 positions match TRBD1. V was clipped by 4 bases and J by 6 bases; unmatched bases: 2. CDR3 size: 12 residues. From germline, CDR1 is SGHRS and CDR2 YFSETQ.

In this sample, this clone turned up once. The gene calls are TRBV5-1 and TRBJ1-4; a weak D match, TRBD1 (5 bases). The germline V gene has CDR1 SGHRS and CDR2 YFSETQ. V lost 0 bases to trimming and J lost 5 bases, with 26 bases between them. The CDR3 sequence is 20 residues long. In DNA form, the CDR3 reads TGCGCCAGCAGCTTGGCCCCCTCGCGGGCGGCTATGGGACCAAATGAAAAACTGTTTTTT. The encoded protein is CASSLAPSRAAMGPNEKLFF.

The chain joins TRBV27 to TRBJ2-4; tentatively, D is TRBD1 or TRBD2 (5 bases each). In germline, CDR1 is MNHEY, CDR2 SMNVEV (reference sequence). Trimming took off 4 bases at V and 3 bases at J, with 16 bases between the two ends. The CDR3 consists of 16 residues. CDR3 DNA sequence: TGTGCCAGCAGTTCGCTGGGGCAGGCGGGCAAAAACATTCAGTACTTC. This sequence encodes CASSSLGQAGKNIQYF.

This rearrangement joins TRBV27 to TRBJ2-7; TRBD1 matches 7 bases. The ends lost 8 bases at V and 3 bases at J; junction bases unmatched: 7. Germline values: CDR1 MNHEY, CDR2 SMNVEV (reference sequence). This CDR3 is 13 amino acids long. CDR3 bases: TGTGCCAGCGCCGGCAGGGGGATCTACGAGCAGTACTTC. It translates to CASAGRGIYEQYF.

The chain combines TRBV5-4 with TRBJ2-2; either TRBD1 or TRBD2 may supply D (5 bases each). The CDR3 runs 16 residues. Germline values: CDR1 SGHNT, CDR2 YYREEE (reference sequence). The V gene lost 4 bases and the J gene lost 8 bases, with 21 bases spanning the gap. The DNA of the CDR3 is TGTGCCAGCAGCCCCGAACCGGGGATCAAGGGGGGGGAGCTGTTTTTT. Encoded protein: CASSPEPGIKGGELFF.

The chain combines TRBV11-2 with TRBJ1-3, with 8 positions matching TRBD1. With 6 bases clipped from V and 2 bases from J, the junction kept 3 bases outside the gene matches. The CDR3 consists of 14 residues. CDR1 and CDR2 (germline): SGHAT, FQNNGV. DNA of the CDR3: TGTGCCAGCAGGGTACAGGGGGCTGGAAACACCATATATTTT. Its translation is CASRVQGAGNTIYF.

J is TRBJ1-2 and V is TRBV5-1; possible D gene TRBD1, 5 bases. Germline CDR1 is SGHRS and CDR2 is YFSETQ. The CDR3 is 13 amino acids. V shed 4 bases and J shed 8 bases, with 15 bases lying between them. In DNA, the CDR3 is TGCGCCAGCAGCCCAGGGTTTGTGGACGGCTACACCTTC. As protein: CASSPGFVDGYTF. Looking up the rest from reference TRBV5-1 and TRBJ1-2 gives the full variable domain: KAGVTQTPRYLIKTRGQQVTLSCSPISGHRSVSWYQQTPGQGLQFLFEYFSETQRNKGNFPGRFSGRQFSNSRSEMNVSTLELGDSALYLCASSPGFVDGYTFGSGTRLTVV.

The rearrangement uses TRBV12-5 and TRBJ2-1; TRBD1 aligns across 9 bases. Unmatched junction bases numbered 7, after V lost 5 bases and J lost 8 bases. The length of the CDR3 is 14 residues. CDR1 LGHNT and CDR2 FRNRAP come from the germline V gene. As DNA, the CDR3 is TGTGCTAGTGGTCCGGGACAGGGTGGCGATGAGCAGTTCTTC. This translates into CASGPGQGGDEQFF.

The CDR3 sequence is CASSLDRLKPGANVLTF. CDR3 bases: TGCGCCAGCAGCTTGGACAGGTTGAAACCGGGGGCCAACGTCCTGACTTTC. This rearrangement joins TRBV5-1 to TRBJ2-6, with D tentatively TRBD1 (5 bases). The CDR3 totals 17 residues. Germline-derived CDR1 and CDR2 are SGHRS and YFSETQ. V dropped 0 bases and J dropped 4 bases, with 14 bases sitting between them.

A single count supports this clone. V gene TRBV4-2 combines with J gene TRBJ2-3; the D is unclear. V lost 1 base, J lost 2 bases, and 7 bases lay in between. The CDR3 is 14 amino acids. Per germline, CDR1 LGHNA and CDR2 YNFKEQ. The CDR3 loop is CASSQAVDTDTQYF. The CDR3 coding sequence is TGTGCCAGCAGCCAAGCGGTTGACACAGATACGCAGTATTTT.

The V and J genes are TRBV19 and TRBJ2-7, with TRBD2 as a possible D gene (7 bases). There are 15 residues in the CDR3. Germline V gene sequence: CDR1 LNHDA, CDR2 SQIVND (reference sequence). Trimming pared 3 bases from V and 6 bases from J, leaving 18 bases between. This CDR3 is CASSIVGGAAVEQYF. In DNA, the CDR3 is TGTGCCAGTAGTATCGTTGGGGGGGCGGCGGTCGAGCAGTACTTC. Filled out from reference TRBV19 and TRBJ2-7, the complete variable domain reads DGGITQSPKYLFRKEGQNVTLSCEQNLNHDAMYWYRQDPGQGLRLIYYSQIVNDFQKGDIAEGYSVSREKKESFPLTVTSAQKNPTAFYLCASSIVGGAAVEQYFGPGTRLTVT.

This chain links TRBV10-2 with TRBJ1-2; TRBD1 matches 11 bases. CDR1 WSHSY and CDR2 SAAADI come from the germline V gene. Trimming at V came to 4 bases and at J to 9 bases, leaving 10 bases not matched to a gene. The CDR3 consists of 15 residues. CDR3 DNA: TGCGCCAGCAGTGCCGGGACAGGGGGGTCTATAAGCTACACCTTC. The encoded protein is CASSAGTGGSISYTF.

The V gene is TRBV2, the J gene TRBJ2-1, with 9 bases aligning to TRBD2. J lost 6 bases, V lost 4 bases, and 4 bases had no gene match. This CDR3 region has 14 residues. CDR1 is SNHLY, CDR2 FYNNEI, per germline. CDR3 residues: CASSASAGGNEQFF. The CDR3 coding sequence is TGTGCCAGCAGTGCGTCAGCGGGGGGCAATGAGCAGTTCTTC.